The 7 T cell receptor beta chains presented below share a single source sample, sequenced in a study of blood T cell repertoires in COVID-19. Produced via immunoSEQ multiplex PCR; TCRdb's table is partial and in-frame only. In the table there are 150,000 to 200,000 clones, about 89% of which are singletons. The sample taken for sequencing was peripheral blood. These receptor sequences come from a man aged 40-50 years with acute or convalescent COVID-19.

V usage is TRBV27 and J usage is TRBJ2-5, with 9 bases fitting TRBD1. The CDR3 totals 16 residues. After removal of 0 bases from V and 3 bases from J, the junction contained 5 bases not matched to a gene. CDR1 is MNHEY and CDR2 is SMNVEV in the germline V gene (reference sequence). CDR3 nucleotides: TGTGCCAGCAGTTTATCGTACAGGGGGCGGGAAGAGACCCAGTACTTC. Translation gives CASSLSYRGREETQYF.

This sequence joins TRBV6-5 and TRBJ2-5; 9 bases align to TRBD2. The CDR3 covers 16 residues. CDR1 and CDR2 (germline): MNHEY, SVGAGI. V was clipped by 1 base and J by 4 bases; unmatched bases: 7. The chain's CDR3 is CASSYLAGGRGETQYF. The CDR3 DNA sequence: TGTGCCAGCAGTTACTTGGCGGGGGGGCGGGGAGAGACCCAGTACTTC.

This chain joins TRBV10-3 and TRBJ2-2; 7 nucleotides agree with TRBD1. Germline lookup yields CDR1 ENHRY and CDR2 SYGVKD. After removal of 2 bases from V and 7 bases from J, the junction contained 1 base not matched to a gene. The CDR3 loop spans 13 amino acids. CDR3: CAISETGDGELFF. The CDR3 region has the DNA TGTGCCATCAGTGAGACAGGGGACGGGGAGCTGTTTTTT.

The chain uses TRBV7-8 and TRBJ2-2; the match to TRBD2 covers 12 bases. CDR1 and CDR2 (germline): SGHVS, FQNEAQ. The junction had 19 bases not matched to a gene; V was cut back by 2 bases and J by 3 bases. This CDR3 region has 22 residues. DNA of the CDR3: TGTGCCAGCAGCTTAAGGTTGCTAGCGGGGGGGCCGGTCCGGGCCGACACCGGGGAGCTGTTTTTT. Protein sequence: CASSLRLLAGGPVRADTGELFF. The complete variable domain, with remaining parts taken from reference TRBV7-8 and TRBJ2-2, reads GAGVSQSPRYKVAKRGQDVALRCDPISGHVSLFWYQQALGQGPEFLTYFQNEAQLDKSGLPSDRFFAERPEGSVSTLKIQRTQQEDSAVYLCASSLRLLAGGPVRADTGELFFGEGSRLTVL.

V is TRBV6-5 and J is TRBJ2-1; D perhaps matches TRBD2 (5 bases). V was shortened by 9 bases and J by 0 bases, with 12 bases between the two germline ends. The CDR3 covers 14 residues. Germline V CDR1 and CDR2: MNHEY, SVGAGI. CDR3 sequence: CARFRRSSYNEQFF. The CDR3 DNA reads as TGTGCCAGATTCCGGAGGAGCTCCTACAATGAGCAGTTCTTC.

The genes are TRBV5-4 and TRBJ2-7; TRBD2 matches 11 bases. Germline trimming cut 3 bases from V and 3 bases from J; bases unmatched to any gene: 2. Germline CDR1 and CDR2: SGHNT and YYREEE (reference sequence). CDR3 length: 14 residues. The CDR3 loop reads CASSSGLAGYEQYF. CDR3 coding DNA: TGTGCCAGCAGCTCCGGACTAGCGGGCTACGAGCAGTACTTC.

This clone was counted a single time. The chain uses TRBV5-4 and TRBJ2-7; 8 bases agree with TRBD1. V shed 1 base and J 5 bases; nucleotides not matched to a gene: 5. Germline CDR1 is SGHNT and CDR2 is YYREEE (reference sequence). The length of the CDR3 is 14 residues. The CDR3 sequence is CASSLQTGDHEQYF. The CDR3 bases are TGTGCCAGCAGCTTGCAGACAGGGGACCACGAGCAGTACTTC.